The present T cell receptor (beta chain) was sequenced within a study of cytomegalovirus exposure and HLA in healthy donors. Germline trimming cut 7 bases from V and 0 bases from J; bases unmatched to any gene: 6. The length of the CDR3 is 15 residues. Germline loops: CDR1 MNHNS, CDR2 SASEGT. PCR primers comprised 60 Vbeta and 13 Jbeta primers. Using immunoSEQ multiplex PCR, the repertoire was profiled, and TCRdb retains in-frame clones only, with some absent. Of some 140,000 clones listed, 70% to 80% are singletons. Material for sequencing was PBMCs. The sequence was collected from a female donor in good health and CMV-seronegative. The chain combines TRBV6-1 with TRBJ1-5; 7 bases map to TRBD1. CDR3 protein: CASTPGTDSNQPQHF. The CDR3 region has the DNA TGTGCCAGCACGCCAGGGACAGATAGCAATCAGCCCCAGCATTTT.